These 29 T cell receptor beta chains originate from one sample sequenced in a study of T cell repertoires in cytomegalovirus infection. Each CDR3 protein is one row after TCRdb ran MiXCR on the reads. The table lists approximately 550,000 distinct CDR3 sequences, 15% to 20% of them singletons, with about 24% in the top ten. Sequencing was done on a sample of CD8+ T cells from PBMCs. These receptor sequences come from a human donor in good health (CMV status not recorded). Some clones in this sample may be carry-over from other donors' samples.

There are many counts of this clonotype. The V and J genes are TRBV11-2 and TRBJ2-1; a weak D match, TRBD2 (5 bases). This CDR3 contains 16 residues. Trimming removed 1 base from V and 3 bases from J, with 13 bases in between. In germline, CDR1 is SGHAT, CDR2 FQNNGV. For the CDR3, the DNA is TGTGCCAGCAGCTTAGCAGCGGACTTTAACTACAATGAGCAGTTCTTC. Its protein is CASSLAADFNYNEQFF. Looking up the rest from reference TRBV11-2 and TRBJ2-1 gives the full variable domain: EAGVAQSPRYKIIEKRQSVAFWCNPISGHATLYWYQQILGQGPKLLIQFQNNGVVDDSQLPKDRFSAERLKGVDSTLKIQPAKLEDSAVYLCASSLAADFNYNEQFFGPGTRLTVL.

This clonotype was found many times. This chain connects TRBV2 to TRBJ2-5, with TRBD2 matching over 8 bases. The CDR3 extends over 14 amino acids. CDR1 SNHLY and CDR2 FYNNEI come from the germline V gene. V shed 5 bases, J shed 5 bases, and the junction held 7 bases outside the gene matches. The CDR3 is CASSRGGPGETQYF. In nucleotides, the CDR3 is TGTGCCAGCAGTCGGGGGGGCCCAGGGGAGACCCAGTACTTC.

The sample holds many counts of this clonotype. The CDR3, as DNA: TGTGCCAGCAGTGATGGGACTTGGGAGCAGTATTTT. This gives the protein CASSDGTWEQYF. The chain employs TRBV6-2 or TRBV6-3 and TRBJ2-3, with a possible D match to TRBD2 (6 bases). Germline V gene data show CDR1 as MNHEY and CDR2 as SVGEGT. Trimming cost V 5 bases and J 11 bases, with 14 bases left between them. This CDR3 has 12 amino acids.

Worth noting for this clonotype: This may be a read error: a much more frequent sequence differs by one nucleotide. The chain employs TRBV12-3 or TRBV12-4 and TRBJ2-1, with 8 nucleotides matching TRBD2. The CDR3 length is 14 residues. The CDR3 DNA sequence: TGTTCCAGCAGTTTCGCAGCGGGAGCTAGTGAGCAGTTCTTC. This gives the protein CSSSFAAGASEQFF.

V usage is TRBV20-1 and J usage is TRBJ2-1; TRBD2 matches 8 bases. Germline CDR1 DFQATT, CDR2 SNEGSKA (reference sequence). Trimming removed 0 bases from V and 5 bases from J; junction bases left unmatched: 9. The CDR3 extends over 16 amino acids. The CDR3 DNA reads as TGCAGTGCTAGAGACCCCGGGGGGCGGGGGGACAATGAGCAGTTCTTC. It specifies CSARDPGGRGDNEQFF.

This rearrangement joins TRBV18 to TRBJ2-7; 7 bases fit TRBD2. Germline CDR1 reads KGHSH; CDR2 reads LQKENI. V was clipped by 2 bases and J by 0 bases; unmatched bases: 7. The CDR3 has 16 residues. CDR3 bases: TGTGCCAGCTCACCAGGAGGCGGGGGTAGCTCCTACGAGCAGTACTTC. Its protein is CASSPGGGGSSYEQYF.

Only a few counts were recorded for this clonotype. V and J are TRBV19 and TRBJ1-1; D uncertain. This CDR3 is 17 amino acids long. Germline V gene sequence: CDR1 LNHDA, CDR2 SQIVND (reference sequence). Trimming removed 1 base at V and 3 bases at J, with 18 bases between. This chain's CDR3 is CASSIGEEAHRDTEAFF. CDR3 DNA: TGTGCCAGTAGTATAGGAGAGGAGGCTCATCGGGACACTGAAGCTTTCTTT.

This clonotype was seen repeatedly, ten times or more. V gene TRBV7-8 combines with J gene TRBJ2-3; 7 bases line up with TRBD2. The CDR3 contains 15 residues. Germline V gene lookup returns CDR1 SGHVS and CDR2 FQNEAQ. V lost 1 base to trimming and J lost 2 bases; unmatched junction nucleotides: 3. The CDR3: CASSLGTRFTDTQYF. Here the CDR3 DNA reads TGTGCCAGCAGCTTAGGGACTAGGTTCACAGATACGCAGTATTTT.

V and J are TRBV2 and TRBJ2-5; D may be TRBD2 (5 bases). CDR1 and CDR2 (germline): SNHLY, FYNNEI. The CDR3 covers 13 residues. Between the trimmed V and J ends, which lost 10 bases and 5 bases, there was a span of 17 bases. CDR3 in DNA: TGTGCCACCCAAGGAAGTTGGGAGGAGACCCAGTACTTC. This codes for CATQGSWEETQYF.

The chain links TRBV27 to TRBJ2-6; D remains ambiguous. Germline CDR1 and CDR2: MNHEY and SMNVEV (reference sequence). The CDR3 totals 13 residues. V was clipped by 8 bases and J by 4 bases, with 9 bases between them. CDR3 in amino acids: CASQMGGANVLTF. The CDR3 nucleotides are TGTGCCAGCCAGATGGGGGGGGCCAACGTCCTGACTTTC.

This clonotype came up a few times. The J gene is TRBJ2-1, the V gene TRBV29-1; D perhaps matches TRBD2 (6 bases). CDR3 size: 11 residues. Per the germline V gene, CDR1 is SQVTM and CDR2 is ANQGSEA. The germline V and J ends were trimmed by 6 bases and 6 bases, with 9 bases remaining between them. CDR3 nucleotides: TGCAGCGTAGAACTAGCCAATGAGCAGTTCTTC. Translating it yields CSVELANEQFF.

Ten or more counts support this clonotype. The chain carries TRBV10-3 and TRBJ2-7; perhaps TRBD2 as D (5 bases). Germline V gene lookup returns CDR1 ENHRY and CDR2 SYGVKD. CDR3 length equals 17 residues. Trimming cost V 2 bases and J 0 bases, with 17 bases left between them. DNA of the CDR3: TGTGCCATCAGTGAGGGCCAGAGGGAGAAAAGCTCCTACGAGCAGTACTTC. It yields the protein CAISEGQREKSSYEQYF.

This clonotype was observed at least ten times. J is TRBJ2-2 and V is TRBV12-3 or TRBV12-4; D not certain. The V end was cut by 7 bases, the J end by 3 bases, with 15 bases between. The CDR3 runs 15 residues. Written as DNA, the CDR3 is TGTGCCAGCACCAGAGGTAGTGATGACACCGGGGAGCTGTTTTTT. This translates into CASTRGSDDTGELFF.

The chain joins TRBV6-5 to TRBJ2-2, with TRBD1 as a possible D gene (5 bases). From germline, CDR1 is MNHEY and CDR2 SVGAGI. The germline V and J ends were trimmed by 0 bases and 6 bases, with 8 bases remaining between them. The CDR3 consists of 14 residues. This CDR3 reads CASSYSRQPGELFF. DNA of the CDR3: TGTGCCAGCAGTTACTCCCGACAGCCCGGGGAGCTGTTTTTT.

This clonotype was recorded only once. The chain links TRBV4-2 to TRBJ2-2, with 13 bases aligning to TRBD2. The CDR3 runs 18 residues. The junction had 5 bases not matched to a gene; V was cut back by 0 bases and J by 4 bases. Germline-derived CDR1 and CDR2 are LGHNA and YNFKEQ. In nucleotides, the CDR3 is TGTGCCAGCAGCCAAGAAGTACTAGCGGGAGGGCTCACCGGGGAGCTGTTTTTT. Translated, it gives CASSQEVLAGGLTGELFF.

This clonotype has at least ten counts. The chain is built from TRBV7-6 and TRBJ2-5; D remains unclear. Deletions cut 0 bases from V and 5 bases from J, with 16 bases between. This CDR3 is built from 16 residues. Germline V lookup: CDR1 SGHVS, CDR2 FNYEAQ. The CDR3 loop reads CASSLAEYYPQETQYF. The CDR3 DNA sequence: TGTGCCAGCAGCTTAGCGGAGTACTACCCCCAGGAGACCCAGTACTTC.

This clonotype was picked up many times. The V and J genes are TRBV19 and TRBJ1-1; D not certain. Per germline, CDR1 LNHDA and CDR2 SQIVND (reference sequence). With 2 bases removed from V and 1 base from J, the gap between germline ends came to 2 bases. This CDR3 has 12 residues. In DNA, the CDR3 is TGTGCCAGTAGTATAAGGAACACTGAAGCTTTCTTT. Protein sequence: CASSIRNTEAFF.

The CDR3 sequence: CASSRVDVNTEAFF. The CDR3 DNA reads as TGTGCCAGTAGTAGAGTTGACGTTAACACTGAAGCTTTCTTT. The rearrangement joins TRBV19 to TRBJ1-1, with unresolved D. Germline assignment: CDR1 LNHDA and CDR2 SQIVND (reference sequence). V lost 4 bases and J 2 bases, leaving 11 bases between the germline ends. CDR3 length: 14 amino acids.

V gene TRBV20-1 combines with J gene TRBJ2-7; TRBD2 matches at 8 bases. CDR1 is DFQATT and CDR2 is SNEGSKA in the germline V gene (reference sequence). The CDR3 runs to 18 residues. V lost 2 bases, J lost 2 bases, and 17 bases stayed unmatched. CDR3 coding DNA: TGCAGTGCTAGATACAAAACGATAGCGGGACAAGGACCCTACGAGCAGTACTTC. It yields the protein CSARYKTIAGQGPYEQYF.

This clonotype has a handful of counts. V and J are TRBV19 and TRBJ2-1; TRBD2 agrees at 10 bases. Germline V CDR1 and CDR2: LNHDA, SQIVND (reference sequence). The ends lost 3 bases at V and 1 base at J; junction bases unmatched: 6. This CDR3 is 17 amino acids long. The CDR3 sequence is CASSMASGRGSYNEQFF. DNA of the CDR3: TGTGCCAGTAGTATGGCTAGCGGGAGAGGGTCCTACAATGAGCAGTTCTTC.

Ten or more counts support this clonotype. The V call is TRBV4-1, the J call TRBJ2-5; 8 nucleotides line up with TRBD1. The CDR3 sequence is 15 residues long. The V segment lost 1 base and the J segment 5 bases; nucleotides outside the gene matches: 6. The germline gives CDR1 MGHRA, CDR2 YSYEKL. CDR3 sequence: CASSQGGTGGETQYF. In DNA form, the CDR3 reads TGCGCCAGCAGCCAAGGCGGGACAGGAGGGGAGACCCAGTACTTC.

The chain joins TRBV24-1 to TRBJ2-1; 16 nucleotides agree with TRBD2. Germline lookup yields CDR1 KGHDR and CDR2 SFDVKD. The CDR3 length is 19 residues. J lost 2 bases, V lost 9 bases, and 12 bases had no gene match. The CDR3 bases are TGTGCCACCGGTCGGGGGACTAGCGGGAGGGCCACCCCCTACAATGAGCAGTTCTTC. Amino acid sequence: CATGRGTSGRATPYNEQFF.

The gene calls are TRBV6-5 and TRBJ1-2; D ambiguous. CDR3 size: 17 residues. CDR1 and CDR2 from the germline V gene are MNHEY and SVGAGI. The germline V and J ends were trimmed by 0 bases and 4 bases, with 18 bases remaining between them. The CDR3 sequence is CASSYSKQGTSVYGYTF. CDR3 coding DNA: TGTGCCAGCAGTTACTCGAAGCAAGGCACGTCCGTCTATGGCTACACCTTC.

V is TRBV4-1 and J is TRBJ2-1; D gene uncertain. This CDR3 has 16 residues. The germline gives CDR1 MGHRA, CDR2 YSYEKL. Trimming cost V 2 bases and J 3 bases, with 14 bases left between them. The CDR3, as DNA: TGCGCCAGCAGCCAACGAGACACTTATTACTACAATGAGCAGTTCTTC. As protein: CASSQRDTYYYNEQFF.

This clonotype appeared many times. V usage is TRBV12-5 and J usage is TRBJ1-4; no clear D gene. The CDR3 spans 15 residues. Trimming pared 2 bases from V and 0 bases from J, leaving 7 bases between. The germline CDR1 and CDR2 sequences are LGHNT and FRNRAP. CDR3 protein: CASGLNPSTNEKLFF. CDR3 sequence (DNA): TGTGCTAGTGGTTTGAATCCATCAACTAATGAAAAACTGTTTTTT.

In regard to this clonotype: A much more abundant neighbour one base away suggests this may be a read error. This chain joins TRBV29-1 and TRBJ1-2; possible D gene TRBD1, 5 bases. The germline V gene encodes CDR1 SQVTM and CDR2 ANQGSEA. Trimming took 1 base from V and 4 from J, leaving 13 bases between them. The CDR3 length is 14 residues. This CDR3 reads CSVEVKQALYGYTF. The CDR3 nucleotides read TGCAGCGTTGAAGTTAAACAGGCCCTCTATGGCTACACCTTC.

The table lists this clonotype with many counts. This sequence joins TRBV7-9 and TRBJ2-1; D might be TRBD2 (7 bases). CDR1 and CDR2 from the germline V gene are SEHNR and FQNEAQ (reference sequence). Trimming removed 7 bases from V and 6 bases from J, with 22 bases in between. The CDR3 sequence is 16 residues long. CDR3 sequence (DNA): TGTGCCAGCACCGCGGGAGCAGGGGAGTTGCCCAATGAGCAGTTCTTC. Amino acids: CASTAGAGELPNEQFF.

This chain links TRBV4-1 with TRBJ1-2; D not certain. V gave up 2 bases and J gave up 7 bases, with 17 bases separating them. Germline V gives CDR1 MGHRA, CDR2 YSYEKL. The CDR3 has 15 amino acids. This chain's CDR3 is CASSQRGRSEAGYTF. The CDR3 DNA reads as TGCGCCAGCAGCCAACGAGGTCGAAGCGAGGCTGGCTACACCTTC.

Many counts were recorded for this clonotype. The V gene is TRBV7-8, the J gene TRBJ2-7; 8 bases line up with TRBD1. CDR1 is SGHVS, CDR2 FQNEAQ, per germline. This CDR3 region has 15 residues. The ends lost 2 bases at V and 5 bases at J; junction bases unmatched: 8. The CDR3 loop is CASSLSQGVQNEQYF. The CDR3 nucleotides are TGTGCCAGCAGCTTATCACAGGGGGTTCAAAACGAGCAGTACTTC.